This passage covers 4 T cell receptor beta chains from one sample sequenced in a study of blood T cell repertoires in COVID-19. Assay: immunoSEQ multiplex PCR; the TCRdb copy retains only in-frame clones and omits some. The sample has around 300,000 clones, about 89% seen once; the top ten hold 0.94%. The source material was peripheral blood. The receptor set was obtained from a middle-aged woman who had recovered from COVID-19.

The V gene is TRBV6-5, the J gene TRBJ2-7; 8 bases fit TRBD1. Losses at the gene ends were 6 bases for V and 2 bases for J; bases not matched to a gene: 9. Germline V gene lookup returns CDR1 MNHEY and CDR2 SVGAGI. The CDR3 is 15 amino acids. The DNA of the CDR3 is TGTGCCAGCAGACACGGGACAGGCAGGACCTACGAGCAGTACTTC. Translating gives CASRHGTGRTYEQYF.

This clone is a singleton in its sample. The CDR3 DNA reads TGTGCCAGCAGCTTGTCTAGGACAGAGGGTTCACCCCTCCACTTT. As protein: CASSLSRTEGSPLHF. The chain has TRBV5-4 and TRBJ1-6, with D maybe TRBD1 (6 bases). The CDR3 has 15 residues. Trimming removed 1 base from V and 9 bases from J, with 14 bases in between. Per germline, CDR1 SGHNT and CDR2 YYREEE (reference sequence).

The chain carries TRBV19 and TRBJ1-2, with 7 nucleotides matching TRBD1. J lost 6 bases, V lost 6 bases, and 4 bases had no gene match. The CDR3 runs 12 residues. Looked up from germline, CDR1 is LNHDA and CDR2 is SQIVND (reference sequence). Written as DNA, the CDR3 is TGTGCCAGTAGGGGGACAGTAAATGGCTACACCTTC. As protein: CASRGTVNGYTF.

The gene calls are TRBV7-6 and TRBJ1-2; possibly TRBD1 for D (6 bases). CDR3 length: 15 amino acids. Germline V CDR1 and CDR2: SGHVS, FNYEAQ. Trimming cost V 1 base and J 3 bases, with 12 bases left between them. CDR3 in amino acids: CASSLEPRGDYGYTF. CDR3 coding DNA: TGTGCCAGCAGCTTAGAACCCAGGGGAGACTATGGCTACACCTTC.